This TCR beta chain is from a study of T cells after yellow fever vaccination. Overall study results and limits: Shared CD4/CD8 clonotypes were a small share, likely from convergent recombination. Clones that expanded after primary vaccination mostly reappeared after the booster (roughly 95% CD4, roughly 87% CD8).

TCRdb re-called the 5' RACE reads through MiXCR, storing one row per CDR3 protein. The data show 400,000 to 450,000 distinct CDR3 sequences, roughly 20% seen once. Of note for this clonotype: No antigen is known for it.

This CDR3 contains 13 residues. CDR1 and CDR2 from the germline V gene are WSHSY and SAAADI. The V end lost 4 bases, the J end lost 4 bases, and 8 bases lay between the germline ends. The specimen comprised PBMCs, sampled before the yellow fever booster vaccination. This TCR came from a man aged 18 to 29 who received the YFV17D yellow fever vaccine. This rearrangement joins TRBV10-2 to TRBJ1-3; D perhaps matches TRBD1 (5 bases). DNA for the CDR3: TGCGCCAGCAGTGTAGGGGTCGGAAACACCATATATTTT. It is translated as CASSVGVGNTIYF.